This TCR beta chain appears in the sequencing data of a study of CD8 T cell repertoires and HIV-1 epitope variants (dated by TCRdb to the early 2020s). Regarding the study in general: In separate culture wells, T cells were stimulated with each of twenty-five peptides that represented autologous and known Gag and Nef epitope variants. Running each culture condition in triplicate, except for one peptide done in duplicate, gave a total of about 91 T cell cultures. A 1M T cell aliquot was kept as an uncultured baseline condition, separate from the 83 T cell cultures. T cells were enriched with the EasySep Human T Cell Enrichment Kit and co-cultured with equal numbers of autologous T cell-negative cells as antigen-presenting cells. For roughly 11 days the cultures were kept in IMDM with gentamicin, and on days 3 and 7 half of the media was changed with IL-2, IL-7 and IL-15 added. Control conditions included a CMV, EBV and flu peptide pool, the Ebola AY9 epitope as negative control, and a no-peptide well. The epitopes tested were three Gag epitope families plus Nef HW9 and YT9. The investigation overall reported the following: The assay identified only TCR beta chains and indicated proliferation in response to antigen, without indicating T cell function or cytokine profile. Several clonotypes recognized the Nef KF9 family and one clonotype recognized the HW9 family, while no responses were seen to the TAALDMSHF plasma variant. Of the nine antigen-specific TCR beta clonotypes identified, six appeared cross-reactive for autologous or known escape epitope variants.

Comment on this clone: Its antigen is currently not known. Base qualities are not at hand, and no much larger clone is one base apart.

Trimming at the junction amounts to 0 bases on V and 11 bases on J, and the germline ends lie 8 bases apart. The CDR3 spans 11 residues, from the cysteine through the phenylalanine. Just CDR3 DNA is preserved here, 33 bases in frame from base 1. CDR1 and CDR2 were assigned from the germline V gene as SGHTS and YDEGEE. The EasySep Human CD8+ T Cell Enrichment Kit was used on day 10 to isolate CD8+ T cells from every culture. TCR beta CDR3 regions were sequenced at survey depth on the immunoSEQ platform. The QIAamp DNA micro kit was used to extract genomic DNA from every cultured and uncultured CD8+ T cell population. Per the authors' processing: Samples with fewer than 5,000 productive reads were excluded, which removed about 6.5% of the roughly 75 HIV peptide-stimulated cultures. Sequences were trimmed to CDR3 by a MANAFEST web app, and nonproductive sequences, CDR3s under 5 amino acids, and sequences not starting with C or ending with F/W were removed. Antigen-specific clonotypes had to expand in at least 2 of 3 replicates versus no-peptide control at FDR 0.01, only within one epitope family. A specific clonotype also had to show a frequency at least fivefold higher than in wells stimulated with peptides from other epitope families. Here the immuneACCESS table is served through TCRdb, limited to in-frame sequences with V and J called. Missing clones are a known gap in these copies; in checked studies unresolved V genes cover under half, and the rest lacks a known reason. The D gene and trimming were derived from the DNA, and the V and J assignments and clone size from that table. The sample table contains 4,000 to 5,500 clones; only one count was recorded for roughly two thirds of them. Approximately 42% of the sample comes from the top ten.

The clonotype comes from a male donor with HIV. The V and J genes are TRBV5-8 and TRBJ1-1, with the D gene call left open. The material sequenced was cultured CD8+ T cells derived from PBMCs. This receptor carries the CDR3 CASSLVLYAFF. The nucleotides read TGTGCCAGCAGCTTGGTCTTGTATGCTTTCTTT. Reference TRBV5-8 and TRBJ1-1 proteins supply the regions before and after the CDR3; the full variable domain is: EAGVTQSPTHLIKTRGQQATLRCSPISGHTSVYWYQQALGLGLQFLLWYDEGEERNRGNFPPRFSGRQFPNYSSELNVNALELEDSALYLCASSLVLYAFFGQGTRLTVV.